The entry below describes one TCR beta chain. These data are taken from a study of blood T cell repertoires in COVID-19. Turning to the study itself: From the United States, Italy and Spain came samples of acute and convalescent COVID-19. The cDNA or gDNA used as material had been derived from T cells, B-cell-depleted T cells, or PBMCs.

Methods used by the authors: By means of reference gene primer amplification, nucleated cell counts were estimated. This table comes from immunoSEQ multiplex PCR, and its TCRdb copy is limited to in-frame clones, with some not included. Clonal size and the V and J genes are those of that table, whereas D and trimming came from the DNA. The sample lists about 150,000 clones, about 89% seen once, with less than 0.6% in the top ten. This CDR3 has 14 residues. Trimming pared 11 bases from V and 4 bases from J, leaving 17 bases between. Looked up from germline, CDR1 is SNHLY and CDR2 is FYNNEI. The origin of this receptor is a man aged 50-60 years with acute or convalescent COVID-19. The chain links TRBV2 to TRBJ2-2; D uncertain. The sequencing input was peripheral blood. The CDR3: CASHTWRSTGELFF. CDR3 nucleotide sequence: TGTGCCTCCCATACGTGGCGGAGCACCGGGGAGCTGTTTTTT.